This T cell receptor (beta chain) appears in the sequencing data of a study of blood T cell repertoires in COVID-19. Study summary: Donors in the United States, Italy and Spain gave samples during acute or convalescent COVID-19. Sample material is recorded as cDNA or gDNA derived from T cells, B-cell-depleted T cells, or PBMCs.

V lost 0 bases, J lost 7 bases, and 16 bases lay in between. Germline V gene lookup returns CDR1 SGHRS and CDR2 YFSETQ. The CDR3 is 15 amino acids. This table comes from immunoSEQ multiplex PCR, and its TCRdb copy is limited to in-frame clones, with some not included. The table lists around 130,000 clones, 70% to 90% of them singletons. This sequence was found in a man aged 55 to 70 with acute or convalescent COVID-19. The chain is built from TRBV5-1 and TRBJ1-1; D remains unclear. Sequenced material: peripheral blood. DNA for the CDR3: TGCGCCAGCAGCTTGGGGGGAGTTAGTCCATATGAAGCTTTCTTT. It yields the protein CASSLGGVSPYEAFF.